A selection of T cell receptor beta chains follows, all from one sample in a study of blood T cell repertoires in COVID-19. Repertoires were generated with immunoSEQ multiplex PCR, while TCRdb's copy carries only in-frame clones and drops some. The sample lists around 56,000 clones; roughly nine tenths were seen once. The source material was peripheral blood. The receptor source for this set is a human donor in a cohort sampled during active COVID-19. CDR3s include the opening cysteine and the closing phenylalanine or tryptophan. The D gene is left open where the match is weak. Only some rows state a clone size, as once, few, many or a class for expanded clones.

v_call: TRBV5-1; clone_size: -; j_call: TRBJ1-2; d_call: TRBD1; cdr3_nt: TGCGCCAGCAGCTTGGGGACAGGTGTGGATGGCTACACCTTC; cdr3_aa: CASSLGTGVDGYTF
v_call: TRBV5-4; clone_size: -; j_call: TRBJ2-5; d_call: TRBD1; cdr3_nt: TGTGCCGTCTTAAGACAGGGGCTCCAAGAGACCCAGTACTTC; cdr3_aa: CAVLRQGLQETQYF
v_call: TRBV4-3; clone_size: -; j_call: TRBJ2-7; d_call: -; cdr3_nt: TGCGCCAGCAGCCAAGATATAGCGGATACTTACGAGCAGTACTTC; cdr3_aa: CASSQDIADTYEQYF
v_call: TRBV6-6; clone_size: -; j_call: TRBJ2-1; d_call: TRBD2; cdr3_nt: TGTGCCAGCAGTCCCGACCGGCTAGCGGGGGTCTACAATGAGCAGTTCTTC; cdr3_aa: CASSPDRLAGVYNEQFF
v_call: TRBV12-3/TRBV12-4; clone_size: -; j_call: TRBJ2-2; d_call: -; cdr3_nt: TGTGCCAGCAGTTTAGGTCTAACCGGGGAGCTGTTTTTT; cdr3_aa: CASSLGLTGELFF
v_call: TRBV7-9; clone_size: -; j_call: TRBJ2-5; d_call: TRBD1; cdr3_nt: TGTGCCAGCAGCTTAGTGTGGCAGGGGGTGCCCGAGACCCAGTACTTC; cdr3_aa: CASSLVWQGVPETQYF
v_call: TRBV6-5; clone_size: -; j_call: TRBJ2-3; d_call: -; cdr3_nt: TGTGCCAGCATAGAGGCAGGGGAAACGGATACGCAGTATTTT; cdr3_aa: CASIEAGETDTQYF
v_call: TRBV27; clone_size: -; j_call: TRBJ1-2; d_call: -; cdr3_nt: TGTGCCAGCAGTAATTATGCGGGGGGGGGAAACTATGGCTACACCTTC; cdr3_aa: CASSNYAGGGNYGYTF
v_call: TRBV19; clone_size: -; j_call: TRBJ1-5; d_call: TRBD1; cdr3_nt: TGTGCCAGTAGTATAGGGAAGGGGACAGAAACCAATCAGCCCCAGCATTTT; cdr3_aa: CASSIGKGTETNQPQHF
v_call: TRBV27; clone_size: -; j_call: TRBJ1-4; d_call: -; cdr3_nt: TGTGCCAGCAGCGCAAGAGGGGGAAAACTGGGATCCAGTGGAGGTAATGAAAAACTGTTTTTT; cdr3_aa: CASSARGGKLGSSGGNEKLFF
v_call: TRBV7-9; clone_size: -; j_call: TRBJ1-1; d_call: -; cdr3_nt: TGTGCCAGCAGCTTAGTCCCGGAGCAAAACACTGAAGCTTTCTTT; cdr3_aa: CASSLVPEQNTEAFF
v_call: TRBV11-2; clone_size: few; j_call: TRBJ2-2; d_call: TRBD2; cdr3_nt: TGTGCCAGCAGCCAGGGACTAGCTAACACCGGGGAGCTGTTTTTT; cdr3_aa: CASSQGLANTGELFF
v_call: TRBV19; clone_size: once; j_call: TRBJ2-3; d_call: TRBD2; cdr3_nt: TGTGCCACTTGGACTAGCGGGGGGCTTCAAGGGAGCACAGATACGCAGTATTTT; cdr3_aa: CATWTSGGLQGSTDTQYF
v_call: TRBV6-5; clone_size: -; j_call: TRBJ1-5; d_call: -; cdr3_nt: TGTGCCAGCAGTTCCCTACCGGGTCAGCCCCAGCATTTT; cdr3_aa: CASSSLPGQPQHF
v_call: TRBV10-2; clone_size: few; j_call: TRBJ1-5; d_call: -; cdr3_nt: TGCGCCAGCTCAGGCGGCAATCAGCCCCAGCATTTT; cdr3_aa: CASSGGNQPQHF
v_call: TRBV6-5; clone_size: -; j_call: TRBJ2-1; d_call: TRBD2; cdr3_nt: TGTGCCAGCAGTTACTCGACGGCTAGCGGGGTAAATGAGCAGTTCTTC; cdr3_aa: CASSYSTASGVNEQFF
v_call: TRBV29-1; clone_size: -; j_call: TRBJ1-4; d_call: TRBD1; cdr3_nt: TGCAGCGCTGATACACAGGGGAAAGGGGAAAAACTGTTTTTT; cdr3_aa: CSADTQGKGEKLFF